The source of this T cell receptor (beta chain) is a study of CD8 T cells in Susac syndrome. The ends were cut back, 4 bases at V and 0 bases at J, with 5 bases in the middle. CDR3 length: 12 residues. Germline V gene lookup returns CDR1 SQVTM and CDR2 ANQGSEA. RNA in amounts of about 0.5 to 1 ug was reverse transcribed with random hexamers. Across 54 Vbeta and 13 Jbeta, immunoSEQ multiplex PCR amplified TCR beta CDR3. In TCRdb, the immunoSEQ multiplex PCR reads were re-called with MiXCR into one record per CDR3 protein. Of about 130,000 distinct CDR3 sequences in the sample, 90% to 95% were seen once.

The V and J genes are TRBV29-1 and TRBJ2-3, with D tentatively TRBD1 (5 bases). Input material: CD4+ T cells from PBMCs. The sequence was obtained from a human donor in good health. In DNA, the CDR3 is TGCAGCGTTGGGGGCAGCACAGATACGCAGTATTTT. Its translation: CSVGGSTDTQYF.